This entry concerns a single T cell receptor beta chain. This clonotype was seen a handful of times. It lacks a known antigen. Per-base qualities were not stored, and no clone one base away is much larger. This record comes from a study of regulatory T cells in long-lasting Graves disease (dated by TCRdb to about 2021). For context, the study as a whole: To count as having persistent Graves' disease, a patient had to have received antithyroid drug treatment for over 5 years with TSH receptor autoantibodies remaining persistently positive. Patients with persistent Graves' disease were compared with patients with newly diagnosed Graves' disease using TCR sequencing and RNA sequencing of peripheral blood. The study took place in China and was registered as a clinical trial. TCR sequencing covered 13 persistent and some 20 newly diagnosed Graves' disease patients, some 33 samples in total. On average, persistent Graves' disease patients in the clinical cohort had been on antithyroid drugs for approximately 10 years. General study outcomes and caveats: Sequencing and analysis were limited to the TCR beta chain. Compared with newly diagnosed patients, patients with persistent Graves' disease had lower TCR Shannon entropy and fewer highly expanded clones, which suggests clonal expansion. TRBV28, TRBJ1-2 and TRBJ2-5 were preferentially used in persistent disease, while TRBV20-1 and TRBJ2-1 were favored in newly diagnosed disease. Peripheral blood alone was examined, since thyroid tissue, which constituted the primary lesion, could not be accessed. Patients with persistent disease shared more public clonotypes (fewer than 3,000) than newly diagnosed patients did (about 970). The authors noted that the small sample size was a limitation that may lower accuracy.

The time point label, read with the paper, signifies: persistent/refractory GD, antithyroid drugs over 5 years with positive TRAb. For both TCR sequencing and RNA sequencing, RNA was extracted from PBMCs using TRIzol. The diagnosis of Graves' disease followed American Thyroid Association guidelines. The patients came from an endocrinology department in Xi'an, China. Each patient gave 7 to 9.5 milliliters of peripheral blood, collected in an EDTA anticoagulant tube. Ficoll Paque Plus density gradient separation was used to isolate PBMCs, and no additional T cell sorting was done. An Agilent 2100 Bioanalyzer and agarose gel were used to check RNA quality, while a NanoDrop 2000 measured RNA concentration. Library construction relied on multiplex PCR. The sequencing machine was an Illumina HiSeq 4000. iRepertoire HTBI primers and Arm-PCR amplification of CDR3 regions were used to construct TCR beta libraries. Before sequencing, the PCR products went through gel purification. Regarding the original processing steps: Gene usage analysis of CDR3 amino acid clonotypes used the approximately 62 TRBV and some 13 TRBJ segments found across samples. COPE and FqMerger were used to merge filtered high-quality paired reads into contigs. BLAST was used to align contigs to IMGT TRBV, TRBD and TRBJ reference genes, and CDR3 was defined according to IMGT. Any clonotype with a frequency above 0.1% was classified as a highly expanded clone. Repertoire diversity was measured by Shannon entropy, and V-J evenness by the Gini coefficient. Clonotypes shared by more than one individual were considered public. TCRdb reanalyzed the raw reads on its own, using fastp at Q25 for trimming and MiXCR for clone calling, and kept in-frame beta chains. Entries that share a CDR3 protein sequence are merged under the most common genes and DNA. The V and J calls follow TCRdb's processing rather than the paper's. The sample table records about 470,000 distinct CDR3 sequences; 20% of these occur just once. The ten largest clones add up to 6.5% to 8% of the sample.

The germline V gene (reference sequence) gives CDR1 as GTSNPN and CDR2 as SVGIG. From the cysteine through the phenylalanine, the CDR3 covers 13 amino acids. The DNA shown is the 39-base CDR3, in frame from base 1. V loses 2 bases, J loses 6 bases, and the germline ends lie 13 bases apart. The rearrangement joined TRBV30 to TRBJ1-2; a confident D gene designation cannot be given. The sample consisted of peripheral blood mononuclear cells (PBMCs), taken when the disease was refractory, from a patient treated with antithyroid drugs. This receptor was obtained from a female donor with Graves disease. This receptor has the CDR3 CAWSSAGGNGYTF. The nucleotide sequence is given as TGTGCCTGGAGTTCCGCTGGAGGGAATGGCTACACCTTC.